The clone carrying this T cell receptor (beta chain) was recorded only once. The data were taken from a study of blood T cell repertoires in COVID-19. On the study more broadly: The origin of the acute and convalescent COVID-19 samples was the United States, Italy and Spain.

CDR1 MDHEN and CDR2 SYDVKM come from the germline V gene. Trimming left V 10 bases short and J 0 bases short, with 5 bases between. This CDR3 spans 11 amino acids. Original methodology: The assay estimated nucleated cells by amplifying reference gene primers. The data were produced by immunoSEQ multiplex PCR, yet TCRdb's version contains in-frame clones alone and is incomplete. Clonal size and the V and J genes are those of that table, whereas D and trimming came from the DNA. The sample holds around 53,000 clones, about three quarters seen once. The origin of this receptor is a man aged 65 to 85 with active or convalescent COVID-19. The V and J genes are TRBV28 and TRBJ2-3; no definite D call. Sequenced sample: peripheral blood. In DNA form, the CDR3 reads TGTGCCACTTCTAGCACAGATACGCAGTATTTT. Encoded protein: CATSSTDTQYF. The entire variable domain, with the rest obtained from reference TRBV28 and TRBJ2-3, is as follows: DVKVTQSSRYLVKRTGEKVFLECVQDMDHENMFWYRQDPGLGLRLIYFSYDVKMKEKGDIPEGYSVSREKKERFSLILESASTNQTSMYLCATSSTDTQYFGPGTRLTVL.